These T cell receptor beta chains were read from a single sample in a study of T cell responses to AZD1222 COVID-19 vaccine. Assay used: immunoSEQ multiplex PCR; TCRdb lists only in-frame clones, some missing. The sample includes tens of thousands of clones, 60% to 85% of them seen just once. The source material was peripheral blood, sampled 28 days after the second dose of the MenACWY control vaccine. The receptors originated from an adult who received the MenACWY meningococcal vaccine as a control. CDR3s include the opening cysteine and the closing phenylalanine or tryptophan. Fields, in order: CDR3 DNA, CDR3 protein, J gene, D gene, clone size, CDR3 length, V gene. The D gene is left open where the match is weak. Clone sizes are given selectively: once, few, many, or a class where the clone is expanded.

CDR3 DNA: TGTGCCAGCAGCCAACCGATATCAGATACGCAGTATTTT; CDR3 protein: CASSQPISDTQYF; J gene: TRBJ2-3; D gene: NA; clone size: NA; CDR3 length: 13; V gene: TRBV3-1/TRBV3-2
CDR3 DNA: TGTGCCAGCAGCTTAGAGTGGCTGGCCACTGAAGCTTTCTTT; CDR3 protein: CASSLEWLATEAFF; J gene: TRBJ1-1; D gene: NA; clone size: NA; CDR3 length: 14; V gene: TRBV11-2
CDR3 DNA: TGTGCCAGCAGCTTAGGGGGGCCTGAAGCTTTCTTT; CDR3 protein: CASSLGGPEAFF; J gene: TRBJ1-1; D gene: NA; clone size: NA; CDR3 length: 12; V gene: TRBV5-6
CDR3 DNA: TGTGCCTGGAGCATGGTAAACAGCAATCAGCCCCAGCATTTT; CDR3 protein: CAWSMVNSNQPQHF; J gene: TRBJ1-5; D gene: NA; clone size: NA; CDR3 length: 14; V gene: TRBV30
CDR3 DNA: TGTGCCAGCAGCTTAGGGACTTCCACAGATACGCAGTATTTT; CDR3 protein: CASSLGTSTDTQYF; J gene: TRBJ2-3; D gene: NA; clone size: NA; CDR3 length: 14; V gene: TRBV7-9
CDR3 DNA: TGCGCCAGCAGCACGCCCATATACTATGGCTACACCTTC; CDR3 protein: CASSTPIYYGYTF; J gene: TRBJ1-2; D gene: NA; clone size: NA; CDR3 length: 13; V gene: TRBV5-1
CDR3 DNA: TGTGCCAGTAGTCTCCGACTAGCGGGACCCTACAATGAGCAGTTCTTC; CDR3 protein: CASSLRLAGPYNEQFF; J gene: TRBJ2-1; D gene: TRBD2; clone size: NA; CDR3 length: 16; V gene: TRBV19
CDR3 DNA: TGTGCCAGCAGCCCGGACAGGTTTGGACAGCCCCAGCATTTT; CDR3 protein: CASSPDRFGQPQHF; J gene: TRBJ1-5; D gene: TRBD1; clone size: NA; CDR3 length: 14; V gene: TRBV3-1/TRBV3-2
CDR3 DNA: TGTGCCAGTACCCTCAGGGCGGGCGGCTCTGAAGCTTTCTTT; CDR3 protein: CASTLRAGGSEAFF; J gene: TRBJ1-1; D gene: NA; clone size: NA; CDR3 length: 14; V gene: TRBV19
CDR3 DNA: TGTGCCAGCAGCGTGGGAGGGGCTGACACAGATACGCAGTATTTT; CDR3 protein: CASSVGGADTDTQYF; J gene: TRBJ2-3; D gene: TRBD2; clone size: NA; CDR3 length: 15; V gene: TRBV9
CDR3 DNA: TGTGCCAGCAGCTTAGGTCGAGTGGCTGGCTACACCTTC; CDR3 protein: CASSLGRVAGYTF; J gene: TRBJ1-2; D gene: NA; clone size: few; CDR3 length: 13; V gene: TRBV7-9
CDR3 DNA: TGTGCCAGCAGTCCCCCCGGGGGGCACACTGAAGCTTTCTTT; CDR3 protein: CASSPPGGHTEAFF; J gene: TRBJ1-1; D gene: NA; clone size: NA; CDR3 length: 14; V gene: TRBV6-2/TRBV6-3
CDR3 DNA: TGTGCCAGCAGTGGAGGGGTAGGCGGCTACACCTTC; CDR3 protein: CASSGGVGGYTF; J gene: TRBJ1-2; D gene: NA; clone size: once; CDR3 length: 12; V gene: TRBV12-3/TRBV12-4
CDR3 DNA: TGTGCCAGCAGCTTAGTGGGAGGGAATGGCTACACCTTC; CDR3 protein: CASSLVGGNGYTF; J gene: TRBJ1-2; D gene: NA; clone size: NA; CDR3 length: 13; V gene: TRBV7-2
CDR3 DNA: TGTGCCAGCAGTGAGAGGGTTCGGCATGAGCAGTTCTTC; CDR3 protein: CASSERVRHEQFF; J gene: TRBJ2-1; D gene: NA; clone size: NA; CDR3 length: 13; V gene: TRBV6-1
CDR3 DNA: TGCGCCAGCAGCTCCGGGGGAAGCACAGATACGCAGTATTTT; CDR3 protein: CASSSGGSTDTQYF; J gene: TRBJ2-3; D gene: NA; clone size: NA; CDR3 length: 14; V gene: TRBV4-3
CDR3 DNA: TGTGCCAGCAGCCCCGGACTAGCGGAGTACAATGAGCAGTTCTTC; CDR3 protein: CASSPGLAEYNEQFF; J gene: TRBJ2-1; D gene: TRBD2; clone size: NA; CDR3 length: 15; V gene: TRBV7-9
CDR3 DNA: TGTGCCAGTCGACAGGCGAGCTCCTACGAGCAGTACTTC; CDR3 protein: CASRQASSYEQYF; J gene: TRBJ2-7; D gene: NA; clone size: NA; CDR3 length: 13; V gene: TRBV30
CDR3 DNA: TGTGCCAGCAGCTCCAGTTTAGACAGGGCGGAGTATGGCTACACCTTC; CDR3 protein: CASSSSLDRAEYGYTF; J gene: TRBJ1-2; D gene: TRBD1; clone size: NA; CDR3 length: 16; V gene: TRBV28
CDR3 DNA: TGTGCCAGCAGCCGGGACATCCTCTACGAGCAGTACTTC; CDR3 protein: CASSRDILYEQYF; J gene: TRBJ2-7; D gene: NA; clone size: few; CDR3 length: 13; V gene: TRBV12-3/TRBV12-4
CDR3 DNA: TGTGCCAGCAGCTTAGATTCCGGGACAGGGCCATTAAATTCACCCCTCCACTTT; CDR3 protein: CASSLDSGTGPLNSPLHF; J gene: TRBJ1-6; D gene: TRBD1; clone size: NA; CDR3 length: 18; V gene: TRBV7-2
CDR3 DNA: TGTGCCAGCCGCCCCGGCGGGGGGGAAAAACTGTTTTTT; CDR3 protein: CASRPGGGEKLFF; J gene: TRBJ1-4; D gene: NA; clone size: NA; CDR3 length: 13; V gene: TRBV12-3/TRBV12-4
CDR3 DNA: TGTGCCTGGATCGGTCGAGGACAGGGAAATTCACCCCTCCACTTT; CDR3 protein: CAWIGRGQGNSPLHF; J gene: TRBJ1-6; D gene: TRBD1; clone size: once; CDR3 length: 15; V gene: TRBV30
CDR3 DNA: TGTGCCAGCAGCTTGTTTCGGAGAACTAACTATGGCTACACCTTC; CDR3 protein: CASSLFRRTNYGYTF; J gene: TRBJ1-2; D gene: NA; clone size: NA; CDR3 length: 15; V gene: TRBV5-4
CDR3 DNA: TGTGCCAGCAGGGGTACAGCCTATGGCTACACCTTC; CDR3 protein: CASRGTAYGYTF; J gene: TRBJ1-2; D gene: NA; clone size: NA; CDR3 length: 12; V gene: TRBV2
CDR3 DNA: TGTGCCAGTAGTATCCCTGGTGTGAACACTGAAGCTTTCTTT; CDR3 protein: CASSIPGVNTEAFF; J gene: TRBJ1-1; D gene: NA; clone size: NA; CDR3 length: 14; V gene: TRBV19
CDR3 DNA: TGTGCCAGCAGCCCTTGGGGGGGGCGCGGATCACCCCTCCACTTT; CDR3 protein: CASSPWGGRGSPLHF; J gene: TRBJ1-6; D gene: NA; clone size: NA; CDR3 length: 15; V gene: TRBV5-6
CDR3 DNA: TGTGCCAGCAGCCCGACAGTTGCAACTAATGAAAAACTGTTTTTT; CDR3 protein: CASSPTVATNEKLFF; J gene: TRBJ1-4; D gene: NA; clone size: NA; CDR3 length: 15; V gene: TRBV7-8
CDR3 DNA: TGTGCCAGCAGTTCCCCGCAGACTAGCGGGACGAACACCGGGGAGCTGTTTTTT; CDR3 protein: CASSSPQTSGTNTGELFF; J gene: TRBJ2-2; D gene: TRBD2; clone size: NA; CDR3 length: 18; V gene: TRBV28
CDR3 DNA: TGTGCCAGCAGTTTAGACAGGGGTCATTCACCCCTCCACTTT; CDR3 protein: CASSLDRGHSPLHF; J gene: TRBJ1-6; D gene: TRBD1; clone size: NA; CDR3 length: 14; V gene: TRBV6-5
CDR3 DNA: TGCAGCGGGCTGGGAGCCTACAATGAGCAGTTCTTC; CDR3 protein: CSGLGAYNEQFF; J gene: TRBJ2-1; D gene: NA; clone size: NA; CDR3 length: 12; V gene: TRBV29-1
CDR3 DNA: TGTGCCAGCAGCCCCCCAGGGGGTGGTGAAAAACTGTTTTTT; CDR3 protein: CASSPPGGGEKLFF; J gene: TRBJ1-4; D gene: TRBD1; clone size: NA; CDR3 length: 14; V gene: TRBV3-1/TRBV3-2
CDR3 DNA: TGTGCCAGCAGCTTAGAGTCGCGGATTCGGTACTTC; CDR3 protein: CASSLESRIRYF; J gene: TRBJ2-5; D gene: NA; clone size: NA; CDR3 length: 12; V gene: TRBV11-2
CDR3 DNA: TGCGCCAGCAGCCAAGATTTTCGGGGGCTCTATGGCTACACCTTC; CDR3 protein: CASSQDFRGLYGYTF; J gene: TRBJ1-2; D gene: NA; clone size: NA; CDR3 length: 15; V gene: TRBV4-3
CDR3 DNA: TGTGCCAGTAGCCAAGACAGGGGGCGTTCACCCCTCCACTTT; CDR3 protein: CASSQDRGRSPLHF; J gene: TRBJ1-6; D gene: TRBD1; clone size: NA; CDR3 length: 14; V gene: TRBV19
CDR3 DNA: TGTGCCAGCAGCTTAGGCCTGCGGGGGAGCTCTGGAAACACCATATATTTT; CDR3 protein: CASSLGLRGSSGNTIYF; J gene: TRBJ1-3; D gene: NA; clone size: NA; CDR3 length: 17; V gene: TRBV11-2
CDR3 DNA: TGTGCCAGCAGCCCCGCAGCTAGCACAGATACGCAGTATTTT; CDR3 protein: CASSPAASTDTQYF; J gene: TRBJ2-3; D gene: NA; clone size: many; CDR3 length: 14; V gene: TRBV11-3
CDR3 DNA: TGCAGCGTTGAAATAACAAAGCCCAATGAGCAGTTCTTC; CDR3 protein: CSVEITKPNEQFF; J gene: TRBJ2-1; D gene: NA; clone size: NA; CDR3 length: 13; V gene: TRBV29-1
CDR3 DNA: TGTGCCAGCAGTGATCCCGGGAACCTGAACACTGAAGCTTTCTTT; CDR3 protein: CASSDPGNLNTEAFF; J gene: TRBJ1-1; D gene: NA; clone size: NA; CDR3 length: 15; V gene: TRBV6-1
CDR3 DNA: TGTGCCTGGAGGACCCTAAGGTTTGGCTACACCTTC; CDR3 protein: CAWRTLRFGYTF; J gene: TRBJ1-2; D gene: NA; clone size: few; CDR3 length: 12; V gene: TRBV30
CDR3 DNA: TGTGCCAGCAGCTTGTGGGCAGGGGGATCTGGGGCCAACGTCCTGACTTTC; CDR3 protein: CASSLWAGGSGANVLTF; J gene: TRBJ2-6; D gene: TRBD1; clone size: NA; CDR3 length: 17; V gene: TRBV5-6
CDR3 DNA: TGTGCCAGCAGTCTGGACAGTGAAAACACCATATATTTT; CDR3 protein: CASSLDSENTIYF; J gene: TRBJ1-3; D gene: NA; clone size: NA; CDR3 length: 13; V gene: TRBV2
CDR3 DNA: TGCGCCAGCAGCGGAAAGGGACAGGGCCCTCGGGAGCAGTACTTC; CDR3 protein: CASSGKGQGPREQYF; J gene: TRBJ2-7; D gene: TRBD1; clone size: few; CDR3 length: 15; V gene: TRBV5-1
CDR3 DNA: TGCGCCAGCAGCTTTGTCGCGGTAACGGATACGCAGTATTTT; CDR3 protein: CASSFVAVTDTQYF; J gene: TRBJ2-3; D gene: NA; clone size: NA; CDR3 length: 14; V gene: TRBV5-1
CDR3 DNA: TGCAGTGCTGGTAGGAATGAGCAGTTCTTC; CDR3 protein: CSAGRNEQFF; J gene: TRBJ2-1; D gene: NA; clone size: NA; CDR3 length: 10; V gene: TRBV20-1
CDR3 DNA: TGTGCCAGCAGTTTATCGGGTTGGCTTTTCGGGGAGCTGTTTTTT; CDR3 protein: CASSLSGWLFGELFF; J gene: TRBJ2-2; D gene: NA; clone size: NA; CDR3 length: 15; V gene: TRBV6-5
CDR3 DNA: TGTGCCAGCAGCCCACCTAACCTATTACAGGGCCCTGAAGCTTTCTTT; CDR3 protein: CASSPPNLLQGPEAFF; J gene: TRBJ1-1; D gene: NA; clone size: few; CDR3 length: 16; V gene: TRBV7-2
CDR3 DNA: TGTGCCAGTAGTATTTCTCCTTCTCGACGGACGTCGTTTGGAATATATGGCTACACCTTC; CDR3 protein: CASSISPSRRTSFGIYGYTF; J gene: TRBJ1-2; D gene: NA; clone size: NA; CDR3 length: 20; V gene: TRBV19
CDR3 DNA: TGTGCCAGCAGCCGCGGACAGGGGGCCGCCGGGGAGCTGTTTTTT; CDR3 protein: CASSRGQGAAGELFF; J gene: TRBJ2-2; D gene: TRBD1; clone size: NA; CDR3 length: 15; V gene: TRBV7-3
CDR3 DNA: TGCGCCAGCAGCTTAACCCTCTCTGGGGCCAACGTCCTGACTTTC; CDR3 protein: CASSLTLSGANVLTF; J gene: TRBJ2-6; D gene: NA; clone size: few; CDR3 length: 15; V gene: TRBV5-1
CDR3 DNA: TGTGCCAGCAACCCAGGGGGCCCGGGAAATTCACCCCTCCACTTT; CDR3 protein: CASNPGGPGNSPLHF; J gene: TRBJ1-6; D gene: TRBD1; clone size: NA; CDR3 length: 15; V gene: TRBV5-5
CDR3 DNA: TGTGCCAGCAGCTTCCGGACGTCCTACGAGCAGTACTTC; CDR3 protein: CASSFRTSYEQYF; J gene: TRBJ2-7; D gene: NA; clone size: NA; CDR3 length: 13; V gene: TRBV7-2
CDR3 DNA: TGTGCCAGTAGAGAAAGAGACCTCACTGAAGCTTTCTTT; CDR3 protein: CASRERDLTEAFF; J gene: TRBJ1-1; D gene: NA; clone size: NA; CDR3 length: 13; V gene: TRBV19
CDR3 DNA: TGTGCCAGCAGTTTAAACAGGGGGCTTCAGCCCCAGCATTTT; CDR3 protein: CASSLNRGLQPQHF; J gene: TRBJ1-5; D gene: TRBD1; clone size: NA; CDR3 length: 14; V gene: TRBV28
CDR3 DNA: TGTGCCAGCTCATATCTTCCCACCACAGGGAACACTGAAGCTTTCTTT; CDR3 protein: CASSYLPTTGNTEAFF; J gene: TRBJ1-1; D gene: NA; clone size: NA; CDR3 length: 16; V gene: TRBV18
CDR3 DNA: TGCGCCAGCAGCCCCCTCCCGGGGACTGAAGCTTTCTTT; CDR3 protein: CASSPLPGTEAFF; J gene: TRBJ1-1; D gene: NA; clone size: NA; CDR3 length: 13; V gene: TRBV4-3